This T cell receptor (beta chain) was captured in a study of identifying expanded T cells in peripheral blood. Note on this clone: As yet, its antigen is unknown.

The assay was immunoSEQ multiplex PCR, and TCRdb's table has in-frame clones only and misses some. This table holds around 100,000 clones, 75% to 90% found once. Whole-study findings and limits: About 1.3 clones differed between technical replicates, versus about 16 and 19 over time. Approximately two-week clone count variance significantly increased as total template count grew.

CDR3 size: 15 residues. Germline CDR1 and CDR2: KGHSH and LQKENI. The trim removed 6 bases at V and 8 bases at J, leaving 14 bases unmatched. No infections or other immune events were documented during collection. The chain is built from TRBV18 and TRBJ1-2, with TRBD1 matching 8 bases. Sequenced: blood. The TCR was taken from a person between 18 and 75 years old in good health. CDR3 DNA: TGTGCCAGCTCGCCGCTTGAGGGACAGGTGAAGGGCTACACCTTC. Its translation: CASSPLEGQVKGYTF. Combining the CDR3 with reference TRBV18 and TRBJ1-2 gives the whole variable domain NAGVMQNPRHLVRRRGQEARLRCSPMKGHSHVYWYRQLPEEGLKFMVYLQKENIIDESGMPKERFSAEFPKEGPSILRIQQVVRGDSAAYFCASSPLEGQVKGYTFGSGTRLTVV.